The sequence of this T cell receptor beta chain was determined in a study of OX40 agonist ivuxolimab in advanced cancers. The wider study: Enrolled patients in dose escalation had cancers that were hepatocellular carcinoma, melanoma, renal cell or head and neck cancer.

The CDR3 has 15 residues. With 5 bases clipped from V and 0 bases from J, the junction kept 3 bases outside the gene matches. Looked up from germline, CDR1 is SGDLS and CDR2 is YYNGEE. Drawing of blood for sampling happened at baseline, at cycle 4 day 1, and at cycle 7 day 1. Notes on the study in general: Normalized T-cell clonal expansion was also low in some nonresponders.

The protocol was immunoSEQ multiplex PCR, while the TCRdb copy is restricted to in-frame clones and leaves out a portion. The sample holds roughly 71,000 clones, 91% seen once. Points on this clone: As yet, its antigen is unknown.

The sequenced sample was CD4+ or CD8+ T cells sorted from blood, obtained in a trial of the OX40 agonist ivuxolimab. The chain links TRBV9 to TRBJ1-1, with TRBD1 identical over 11 bases. This clonotype originated in an adult with an advanced solid tumor such as melanoma, head and neck, liver or kidney cancer. The CDR3: CASSGDRGVNTEAFF. As DNA, the CDR3 is TGTGCCAGCAGTGGGGACAGGGGGGTGAACACTGAAGCTTTCTTT.